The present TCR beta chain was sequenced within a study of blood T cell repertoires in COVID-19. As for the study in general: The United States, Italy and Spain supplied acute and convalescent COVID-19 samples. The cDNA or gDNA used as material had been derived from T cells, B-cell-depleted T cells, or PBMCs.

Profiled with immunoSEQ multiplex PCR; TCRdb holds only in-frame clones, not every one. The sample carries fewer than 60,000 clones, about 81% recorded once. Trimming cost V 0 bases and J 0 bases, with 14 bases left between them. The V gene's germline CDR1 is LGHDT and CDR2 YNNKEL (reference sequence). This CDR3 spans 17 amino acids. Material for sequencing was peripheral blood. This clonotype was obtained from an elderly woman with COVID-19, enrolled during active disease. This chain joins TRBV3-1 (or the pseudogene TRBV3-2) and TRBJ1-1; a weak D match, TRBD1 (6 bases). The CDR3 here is CASSQEIGGGLNTEAFF. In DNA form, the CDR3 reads TGTGCCAGCAGCCAAGAGATAGGGGGGGGCCTGAACACTGAAGCTTTCTTT.